This entry lists 8 T cell receptor beta chains sequenced from one sample in a study of breast tumors, draining lymph nodes, adjacent tissues. Axillary draining lymph nodes of breast cancer patients supplied the node samples. TCRdb reprocessed the multiplex PCR reads via MiXCR and lists one record per CDR3 protein. This table holds approximately 300,000 distinct CDR3 sequences, around 31% found once. Specimen: axillary lymph node tissue. The receptors were gathered from a female donor with breast cancer. Some clones in this sample may be carry-over from other donors' samples.

Many counts were recorded for this clonotype. This chain links TRBV7-8 with TRBJ2-7, with 8 bases identical to TRBD2. CDR3 length: 18 residues. Germline assignment: CDR1 SGHVS and CDR2 FQNEAQ. V gave up 1 base and J gave up 2 bases; unmatched junction bases: 13. As DNA, the CDR3 is TGTGCCAGCAGCTTAGAGAGAGGACTAGACGGGAGGGCCTACGAGCAGTACTTC. This sequence encodes CASSLERGLDGRAYEQYF. Filled out from reference TRBV7-8 and TRBJ2-7, the complete variable domain reads GAGVSQSPRYKVAKRGQDVALRCDPISGHVSLFWYQQALGQGPEFLTYFQNEAQLDKSGLPSDRFFAERPEGSVSTLKIQRTQQEDSAVYLCASSLERGLDGRAYEQYFGPGTRLTVT.

The rearrangement uses TRBV11-3 and TRBJ1-2, with TRBD1 identical over 9 bases. Germline-derived CDR1 and CDR2 are SGHNT and YENEEA. The CDR3 spans 16 residues. Germline trimming cut 6 bases from V and 2 bases from J; bases unmatched to any gene: 10. CDR3 amino acids: CASRKTPGQGNYGYTF. CDR3 nucleotides: TGTGCCAGCAGAAAAACACCGGGACAGGGAAACTATGGCTACACCTTC.

At least ten counts were recorded for this clonotype. The chain uses TRBV20-1 and TRBJ1-6; TRBD1 matches at 7 bases. The CDR3 contains 15 residues. With V trimmed by 3 bases and J by 9 bases, 11 bases remained unmatched. Germline CDR1 DFQATT, CDR2 SNEGSKA (reference sequence). The chain's CDR3 is CSARVNRGWASPLHF. The CDR3 DNA follows: TGCAGTGCTAGGGTTAACAGGGGATGGGCTTCACCCCTCCACTTT.

This clonotype has a count of ten or more. The chain is built from TRBV7-8 and TRBJ2-7, with a tentative D call TRBD2 (5 bases). The CDR3 has 16 amino acids. The germline V and J ends were trimmed by 4 bases and 5 bases, with 21 bases remaining between them. Germline CDR1 is SGHVS and CDR2 is FQNEAQ. The CDR3 coding sequence is TGTGCCAGCAGCTCCCCTCTCGGTTTTGAGGGCGACGAGCAGTACTTC. Its translation is CASSSPLGFEGDEQYF. Looking up the rest from reference TRBV7-8 and TRBJ2-7 gives the full variable domain: GAGVSQSPRYKVAKRGQDVALRCDPISGHVSLFWYQQALGQGPEFLTYFQNEAQLDKSGLPSDRFFAERPEGSVSTLKIQRTQQEDSAVYLCASSSPLGFEGDEQYFGPGTRLTVT.

Ten or more counts support this clonotype. The gene calls are TRBV20-1 and TRBJ2-1; 9 bases align to TRBD2. The ends lost 2 bases at V and 0 bases at J; junction bases unmatched: 2. The CDR3 is made up of 15 amino acids. Germline assignment: CDR1 DFQATT and CDR2 SNEGSKA (reference sequence). The CDR3 region has the DNA TGCAGTGCTAGAAAGCGGGAGGACTCCTACAATGAGCAGTTCTTC. This translates into CSARKREDSYNEQFF.

The rearrangement joins TRBV2 to TRBJ2-5; D possibly corresponds to TRBD2 (5 bases). This CDR3 contains 13 residues. V was cut by 6 bases and J by 4 bases, with 12 bases left in between. Germline CDR1 and CDR2: SNHLY and FYNNEI. This chain's CDR3 is CASSGRGSETQYF. CDR3 DNA sequence: TGTGCCAGCAGCGGACGGGGATCAGAGACCCAGTACTTC.

This clonotype came up many times. The V gene is TRBV7-9, the J gene TRBJ2-7, with 9 bases fitting TRBD2. In germline, CDR1 is SEHNR, CDR2 FQNEAQ (reference sequence). The CDR3 sequence is 16 residues long. Trimming cost V 4 bases and J 0 bases; bases outside gene matches: 7. The CDR3 spells CASSSPTSGPSYEQYF. The CDR3 region has the DNA TGTGCCAGCAGCTCCCCCACTAGCGGGCCCTCCTACGAGCAGTACTTC.

This clonotype showed up many times. This rearrangement joins TRBV11-2 to TRBJ2-7; unclear D gene. The CDR3 length is 15 residues. V lost 5 bases and J lost 2, with 16 bases in between. Germline assignment: CDR1 SGHAT and CDR2 FQNNGV. The CDR3 DNA reads TGTGCCAGCAGCCCTCTCCAAACCGGAACCTACGAGCAGTACTTC. Its translation: CASSPLQTGTYEQYF. The full variable domain, in which reference TRBV11-2 and TRBJ2-7 provide the parts outside the CDR3, is EAGVAQSPRYKIIEKRQSVAFWCNPISGHATLYWYQQILGQGPKLLIQFQNNGVVDDSQLPKDRFSAERLKGVDSTLKIQPAKLEDSAVYLCASSPLQTGTYEQYFGPGTRLTVT.